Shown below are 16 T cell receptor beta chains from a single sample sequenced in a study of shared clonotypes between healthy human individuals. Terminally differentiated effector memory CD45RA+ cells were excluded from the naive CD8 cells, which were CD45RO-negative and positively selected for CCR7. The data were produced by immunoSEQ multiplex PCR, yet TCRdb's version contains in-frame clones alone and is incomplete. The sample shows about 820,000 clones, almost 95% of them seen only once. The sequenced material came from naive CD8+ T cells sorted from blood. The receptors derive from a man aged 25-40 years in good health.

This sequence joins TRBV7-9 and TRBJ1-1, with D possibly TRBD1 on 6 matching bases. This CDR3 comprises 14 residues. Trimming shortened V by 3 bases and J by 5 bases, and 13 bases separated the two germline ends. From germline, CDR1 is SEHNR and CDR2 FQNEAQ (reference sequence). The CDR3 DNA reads TGTGCCAGCAGCTTCCCCGTGCAGGGGACTGAAGCTTTCTTT. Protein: CASSFPVQGTEAFF.

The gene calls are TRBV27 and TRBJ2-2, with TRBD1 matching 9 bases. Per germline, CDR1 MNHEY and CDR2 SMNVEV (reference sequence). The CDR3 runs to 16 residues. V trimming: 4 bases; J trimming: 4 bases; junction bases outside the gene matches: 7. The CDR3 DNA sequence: TGTGCCAGCAGTTCCCTACAGGGGGCGCCCACCGGGGAGCTGTTTTTT. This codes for CASSSLQGAPTGELFF.

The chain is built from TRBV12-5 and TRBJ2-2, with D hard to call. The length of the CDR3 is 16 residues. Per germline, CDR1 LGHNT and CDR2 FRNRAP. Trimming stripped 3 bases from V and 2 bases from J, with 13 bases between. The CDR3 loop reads CASGLDGRLNTGELFF. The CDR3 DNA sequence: TGTGCTAGTGGTTTAGACGGGCGGTTAAACACCGGGGAGCTGTTTTTT.

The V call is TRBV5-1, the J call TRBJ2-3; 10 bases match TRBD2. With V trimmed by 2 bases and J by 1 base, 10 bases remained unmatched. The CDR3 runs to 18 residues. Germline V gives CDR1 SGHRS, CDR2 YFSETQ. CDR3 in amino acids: CASSFPSAGGVGTDTQYF. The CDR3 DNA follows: TGCGCCAGCAGCTTCCCTTCAGCGGGAGGGGTTGGCACAGATACGCAGTATTTT.

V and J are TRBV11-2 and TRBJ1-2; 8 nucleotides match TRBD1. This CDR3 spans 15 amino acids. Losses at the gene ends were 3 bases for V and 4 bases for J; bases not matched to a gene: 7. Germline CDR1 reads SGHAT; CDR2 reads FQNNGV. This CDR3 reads CASSFPGQGGYGYTF. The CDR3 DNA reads TGTGCCAGCAGCTTCCCCGGACAGGGAGGCTATGGCTACACCTTC. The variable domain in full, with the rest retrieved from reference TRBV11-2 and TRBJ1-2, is EAGVAQSPRYKIIEKRQSVAFWCNPISGHATLYWYQQILGQGPKLLIQFQNNGVVDDSQLPKDRFSAERLKGVDSTLKIQPAKLEDSAVYLCASSFPGQGGYGYTFGSGTRLTVV.

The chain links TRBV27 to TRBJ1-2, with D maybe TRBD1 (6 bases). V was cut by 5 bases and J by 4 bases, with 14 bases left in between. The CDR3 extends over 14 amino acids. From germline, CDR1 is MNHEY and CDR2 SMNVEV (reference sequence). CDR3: CASSPEGGGYGYTF. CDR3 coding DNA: TGTGCCAGCAGTCCAGAGGGGGGCGGCTATGGCTACACCTTC.

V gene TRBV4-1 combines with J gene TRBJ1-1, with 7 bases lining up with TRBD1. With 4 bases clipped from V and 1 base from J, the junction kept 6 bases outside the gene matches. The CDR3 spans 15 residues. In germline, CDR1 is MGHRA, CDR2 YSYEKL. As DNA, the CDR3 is TGCGCCAGCAGCCTATCCGGGACAGCGAACACTGAAGCTTTCTTT. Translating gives CASSLSGTANTEAFF.

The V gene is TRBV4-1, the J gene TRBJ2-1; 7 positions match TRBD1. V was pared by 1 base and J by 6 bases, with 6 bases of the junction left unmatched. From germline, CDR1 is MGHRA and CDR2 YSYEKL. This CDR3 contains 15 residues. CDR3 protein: CASSQVQDRINEQFF. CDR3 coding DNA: TGCGCCAGCAGCCAAGTTCAGGACAGGATCAATGAGCAGTTCTTC.

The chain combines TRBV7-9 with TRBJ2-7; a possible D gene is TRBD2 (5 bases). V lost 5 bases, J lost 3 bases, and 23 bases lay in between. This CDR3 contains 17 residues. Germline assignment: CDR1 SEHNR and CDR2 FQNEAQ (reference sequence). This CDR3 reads CASSPADSKDDGYEQYF. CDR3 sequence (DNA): TGTGCCAGCAGCCCTGCGGACTCGAAGGATGATGGCTACGAGCAGTACTTC.

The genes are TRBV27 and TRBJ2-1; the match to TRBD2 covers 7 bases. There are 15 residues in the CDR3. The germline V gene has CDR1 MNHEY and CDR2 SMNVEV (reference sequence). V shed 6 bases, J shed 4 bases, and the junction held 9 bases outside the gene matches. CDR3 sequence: CASSPAGDPYNEQFF. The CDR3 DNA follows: TGTGCCAGCAGCCCCGCGGGAGATCCTTACAATGAGCAGTTCTTC.

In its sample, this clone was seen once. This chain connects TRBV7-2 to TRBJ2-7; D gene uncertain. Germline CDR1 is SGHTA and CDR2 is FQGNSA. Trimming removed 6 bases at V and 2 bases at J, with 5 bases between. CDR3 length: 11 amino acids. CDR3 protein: CASRTTYEQYF. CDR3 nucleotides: TGTGCCAGCAGGACAACCTACGAGCAGTACTTC.

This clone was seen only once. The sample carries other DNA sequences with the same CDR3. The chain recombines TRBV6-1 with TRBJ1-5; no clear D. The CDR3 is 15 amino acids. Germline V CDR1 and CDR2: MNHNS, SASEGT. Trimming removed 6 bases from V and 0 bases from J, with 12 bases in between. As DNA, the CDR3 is TGTGCCAGCAGGGGCGACGGGAATAGCAATCAGCCCCAGCATTTT. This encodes CASRGDGNSNQPQHF.

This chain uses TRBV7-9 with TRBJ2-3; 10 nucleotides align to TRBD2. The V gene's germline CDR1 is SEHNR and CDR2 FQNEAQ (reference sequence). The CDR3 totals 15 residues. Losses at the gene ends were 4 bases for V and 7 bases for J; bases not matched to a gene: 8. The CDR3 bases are TGTGCCAGCAGCTATCTAGCGGGAGCGCAAAATACGCAGTATTTT. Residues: CASSYLAGAQNTQYF. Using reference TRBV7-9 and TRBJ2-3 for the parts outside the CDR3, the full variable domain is DTGVSQNPRHKITKRGQNVTFRCDPISEHNRLYWYRQTLGQGPEFLTYFQNEAQLEKSRLLSDRFSAERPKGSFSTLEIQRTEQGDSAMYLCASSYLAGAQNTQYFGPGTRLTVL.

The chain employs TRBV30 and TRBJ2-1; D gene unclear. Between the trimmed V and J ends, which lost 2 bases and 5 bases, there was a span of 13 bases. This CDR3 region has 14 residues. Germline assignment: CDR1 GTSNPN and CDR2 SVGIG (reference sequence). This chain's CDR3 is CAWSPSSADNEQFF. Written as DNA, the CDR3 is TGTGCCTGGAGTCCTAGTTCCGCCGACAATGAGCAGTTCTTC.

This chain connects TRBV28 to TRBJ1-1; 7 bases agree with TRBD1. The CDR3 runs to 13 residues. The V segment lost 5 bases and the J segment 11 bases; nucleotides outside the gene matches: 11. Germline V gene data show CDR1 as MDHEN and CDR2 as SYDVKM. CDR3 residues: CASSPPTTGDAFF. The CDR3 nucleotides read TGTGCCAGCAGTCCCCCGACCACAGGGGACGCTTTCTTT.

The chain's CDR3 is CASTPGGGSATDTQYF. As DNA, the CDR3 is TGTGCCAGCACCCCCGGGGGGGGGAGTGCCACAGATACGCAGTATTTT. The V and J genes are TRBV2 and TRBJ2-3; 8 bases fit TRBD2. This CDR3 comprises 16 residues. Germline values: CDR1 SNHLY, CDR2 FYNNEI. Trimming took 7 bases from V and 2 from J; bases not matched to a gene: 11.